Below, 5 T cell receptor beta chains from the same sample are listed, as sequenced in a study of technical replicates of blood from a few donors. Sequenced by immunoSEQ multiplex PCR; TCRdb stores in-frame clones only, minus some. In the table there are about 59,000 clones, about 93% of which are singletons. The specimen was PBMCs. Receptor source: a human donor in good health. Some clones in this sample may be carry-over from other donors' samples.

CDR3 bases: TGTGCCAGCAGCTTATGGACTAGCGCTTACAATGAGCAGTTCTTC. Protein: CASSLWTSAYNEQFF. The chain carries TRBV7-9 and TRBJ2-1, with 9 bases identical to TRBD2. The CDR3 loop spans 15 amino acids. CDR1 is SEHNR, CDR2 FQNEAQ, per germline (reference sequence). V shed 2 bases, J shed 4 bases, and the junction held 3 bases outside the gene matches.

The chain employs TRBV7-9 and TRBJ2-5, with 8 nucleotides matching TRBD1. Looked up from germline, CDR1 is SEHNR and CDR2 is FQNEAQ (reference sequence). The CDR3 is 14 residues long. With V trimmed by 5 bases and J by 4 bases, 6 bases remained unmatched. CDR3 sequence (DNA): TGTGCCAGCAGCGGTGGGACAGGCGGAGAGACCCAGTACTTC. Translation: CASSGGTGGETQYF.

The chain recombines TRBV2 with TRBJ2-7; tentative D call: TRBD2 (5 bases). CDR1 and CDR2 from the germline V gene are SNHLY and FYNNEI. There are 13 residues in the CDR3. The V end lost 6 bases, the J end lost 1 base, and 10 bases lay between the germline ends. CDR3 DNA sequence: TGTGCCAGCAGAGAGACTATATCCTACGAGCAGTACTTC. It codes for CASRETISYEQYF.

The CDR3 DNA sequence: TGTGCCAGCAGCTCCTTAAAGGGACTCGGGGTCGAGGAGACCCAGTACTTC. Its translation: CASSSLKGLGVEETQYF. The chain uses TRBV7-3 and TRBJ2-5; D perhaps matches TRBD2 (6 bases). CDR3 length: 17 amino acids. Germline V gene lookup returns CDR1 SGHTA and CDR2 FQGTGA. V shed 4 bases and J shed 5 bases, with 23 bases lying between them. Drawing the rest from reference TRBV7-3 and TRBJ2-5, the complete variable domain is GAGVSQTPSNKVTEKGKYVELRCDPISGHTALYWYRQSLGQGPEFLIYFQGTGAADDSGLPNDRFFAVRPEGSVSTLKIQRTERGDSAVYLCASSSLKGLGVEETQYFGPGTRLLVL.

This clone has a handful of counts. This chain joins TRBV27 and TRBJ1-3, with D hard to call. Germline CDR1 MNHEY, CDR2 SMNVEV (reference sequence). The CDR3 runs 14 residues. The CDR3 DNA reads TGTGGAAGAGGGTTGGTACACTCTGGAAACACCATATATTTT. It is translated as CGRGLVHSGNTIYF.